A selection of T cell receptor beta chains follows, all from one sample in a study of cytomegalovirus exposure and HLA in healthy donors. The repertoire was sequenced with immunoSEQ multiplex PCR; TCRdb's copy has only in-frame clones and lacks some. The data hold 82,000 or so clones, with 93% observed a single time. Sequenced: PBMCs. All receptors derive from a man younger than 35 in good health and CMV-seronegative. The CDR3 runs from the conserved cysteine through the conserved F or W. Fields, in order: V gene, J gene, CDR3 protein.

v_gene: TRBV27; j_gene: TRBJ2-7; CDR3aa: CASSSGQSSYEQYF
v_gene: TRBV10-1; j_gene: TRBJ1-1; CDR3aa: CASSARRGTEAFF
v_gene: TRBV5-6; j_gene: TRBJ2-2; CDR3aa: CASSFTASSNTGELFF
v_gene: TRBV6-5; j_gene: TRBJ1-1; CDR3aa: CASSYSQGRGDAFF
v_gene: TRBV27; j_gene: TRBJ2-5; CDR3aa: CASSFLSASGIFPQETQYF
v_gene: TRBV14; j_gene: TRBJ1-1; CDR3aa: CASSPFGIAEAFF
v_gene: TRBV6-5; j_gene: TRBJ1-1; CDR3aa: CASGGGRVMNTEAFF
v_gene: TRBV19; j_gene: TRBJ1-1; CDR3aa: CASSRGVFTEAFF
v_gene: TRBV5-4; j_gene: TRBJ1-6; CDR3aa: CASRATGLNSPLHF
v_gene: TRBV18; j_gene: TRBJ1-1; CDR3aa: CASSPDRSTEAFF